This TCR beta chain appears in the sequencing data of a study of blood T cell repertoires in COVID-19. Study-wide context: The origin of the acute and convalescent COVID-19 samples was the United States, Italy and Spain. PBMCs, B-cell-depleted T cells, or T cells were the source of the cDNA or gDNA that made up the material.

Those enrolled, adults aged roughly 18 to 89 years, came from under 25 US areas. Original data processing: Cell counts per sample came from amplifying reference gene primers. Produced via immunoSEQ multiplex PCR; TCRdb's table is partial and in-frame only. Clonal size and the V and J genes are those of that table, whereas D and trimming came from the DNA. The data contain almost 400,000 clones, approximately 88% of them seen just once; the ten biggest clones take up over 0.9%. Germline CDR1 is SGHDT and CDR2 is YYEEEE. The CDR3 spans 14 residues. V gave up 2 bases and J gave up 7 bases, with 15 bases separating them.

Sequencing input: PBMCs or T cells enriched from blood (not recorded which). The chain has TRBV5-6 and TRBJ1-2, with D tentatively TRBD1 (6 bases). This TCR derives from a woman in her twenties or thirties with acute COVID-19. The CDR3: CASSLGGVAIGYTF. DNA of the CDR3: TGTGCCAGCAGCTTAGGGGGGGTGGCTATTGGCTACACCTTC.